This T cell receptor beta chain was sequenced in a study of blood T cell repertoires in COVID-19. For the study at large: The origin of the acute and convalescent COVID-19 samples was the United States, Italy and Spain.

Methods used by the authors: Reference gene primer amplification gave nucleated cell count estimates. Repertoires were generated with immunoSEQ multiplex PCR, while TCRdb's copy carries only in-frame clones and drops some. Clone size and the V and J calls come from that table; the DNA yielded D and trimming. This table holds some 180,000 clones, approximately 82% found once. Across 24 US areas, participants ranged in age from roughly 18 to 89 years. CDR1 SQVTM and CDR2 ANQGSEA come from the germline V gene. This CDR3 is 13 amino acids long. Trimming cost V 8 bases and J 5 bases; bases outside gene matches: 8.

This clonotype was obtained from a woman aged 60-70 years with acute COVID-19. J is TRBJ2-2 and V is TRBV29-1; 7 positions match TRBD1. Source material: PBMCs or T cells enriched from blood (not recorded which). DNA for the CDR3: TGCAGCACCCGGACAGGACAAACCGGGGAGCTGTTTTTT. As protein: CSTRTGQTGELFF.